A selection of T cell receptor beta chains follows, all from one sample in a study of Ad26.COV2.S vaccination and SARS-CoV-2 variants. Method: immunoSEQ multiplex PCR; TCRdb's copy keeps in-frame clones and lacks some. There are approximately 410,000 clones in the sample; roughly 90% occur only once, and 1.5% to 2% lies in the top ten. Sequenced here: peripheral blood, sampled in a trial of Ad26.COV2.S vaccine versus placebo. Receptors were obtained from a person aged 18 to 59 who received the Ad26.COV2.S COVID-19 vaccine or a placebo. CDR3s include the opening cysteine and the closing phenylalanine or tryptophan. The order of the fields is D gene, V gene, J gene, clone size, CDR3 protein, CDR3 DNA. A D gene is named only where the DNA matches it firmly. Clone size is stated in some rows and not others, as once, few, many or a class when expanded.

d_call: -; v_call: TRBV30; j_call: TRBJ1-1; clone_size: -; cdr3_aa: CAWSVGISNTEAFF; cdr3_nt: TGTGCCTGGAGTGTAGGAATCTCGAACACTGAAGCTTTCTTT
d_call: TRBD1; v_call: TRBV7-2; j_call: TRBJ1-2; clone_size: -; cdr3_aa: CASSPRPGQGREGYTF; cdr3_nt: TGTGCCAGCAGCCCCCGACCGGGACAGGGGCGTGAAGGCTACACCTTC
d_call: TRBD2; v_call: TRBV3-1/TRBV3-2; j_call: TRBJ2-5; clone_size: -; cdr3_aa: CASSPGLAGGQETQYF; cdr3_nt: TGTGCCAGCAGCCCCGGGCTAGCGGGGGGGCAAGAGACCCAGTACTTC
d_call: -; v_call: TRBV7-9; j_call: TRBJ1-6; clone_size: -; cdr3_aa: CASSEGPPRNSPLHF; cdr3_nt: TGTGCCAGCAGCGAGGGACCTCCGAGGAATTCACCCCTCCACTTT
d_call: -; v_call: TRBV5-1; j_call: TRBJ1-5; clone_size: -; cdr3_aa: CASSLQGYSNQPQHF; cdr3_nt: TGCGCCAGCAGCTTGCAGGGTTATAGCAATCAGCCCCAGCATTTT
d_call: TRBD1; v_call: TRBV30; j_call: TRBJ1-3; clone_size: -; cdr3_aa: CAWIRQGGGNTIYF; cdr3_nt: TGTGCCTGGATAAGACAGGGAGGAGGAAACACCATATATTTT
d_call: TRBD1; v_call: TRBV6-5; j_call: TRBJ1-6; clone_size: -; cdr3_aa: CASSYQGQGNSPLHF; cdr3_nt: TGTGCCAGCAGTTACCAGGGACAGGGGAATTCACCCCTCCACTTT
d_call: -; v_call: TRBV10-3; j_call: TRBJ1-5; clone_size: -; cdr3_aa: CAISDPIRGGGVSQPQHF; cdr3_nt: TGTGCCATCAGTGACCCCATACGGGGAGGGGGAGTGAGTCAGCCCCAGCATTTT
d_call: -; v_call: TRBV6-5; j_call: TRBJ1-3; clone_size: -; cdr3_aa: CASRSGNTIYF; cdr3_nt: TGTGCCAGCAGAAGCGGAAACACCATATATTTT
d_call: TRBD1; v_call: TRBV7-8; j_call: TRBJ1-3; clone_size: -; cdr3_aa: CASSLVGGPGNTIYF; cdr3_nt: TGTGCCAGCAGCTTAGTAGGGGGCCCTGGAAACACCATATATTTT
d_call: -; v_call: TRBV19; j_call: TRBJ1-1; clone_size: -; cdr3_aa: CASSIGGQLNTEAFF; cdr3_nt: TGTGCCAGTAGTATAGGAGGACAGTTGAACACTGAAGCTTTCTTT
d_call: -; v_call: TRBV29-1; j_call: TRBJ2-2; clone_size: -; cdr3_aa: CSAGLYTGELFF; cdr3_nt: TGCAGCGCGGGACTTTACACCGGGGAGCTGTTTTTT
d_call: -; v_call: TRBV5-8; j_call: TRBJ1-1; clone_size: -; cdr3_aa: CASSPGLGLEAFF; cdr3_nt: TGTGCCAGCAGCCCAGGGTTGGGGCTGGAAGCTTTCTTT
d_call: TRBD2; v_call: TRBV11-2; j_call: TRBJ2-7; clone_size: -; cdr3_aa: CASSPSSGGSYEQYF; cdr3_nt: TGTGCCAGCAGCCCATCTAGCGGGGGGTCGTACGAGCAGTACTTC
d_call: -; v_call: TRBV5-3; j_call: TRBJ2-4; clone_size: -; cdr3_aa: CARSDGHRLAKNIQYF; cdr3_nt: TGTGCCAGAAGCGACGGACACCGGTTAGCCAAAAACATTCAGTACTTC
d_call: TRBD1; v_call: TRBV29-1; j_call: TRBJ2-3; clone_size: -; cdr3_aa: CSTGVGTDTQYF; cdr3_nt: TGCAGTACAGGGGTTGGCACAGATACGCAGTATTTT
d_call: TRBD1; v_call: TRBV7-6; j_call: TRBJ2-5; clone_size: few; cdr3_aa: CASRSGTGGLETQYF; cdr3_nt: TGTGCCAGCAGATCCGGGACAGGGGGCCTGGAGACCCAGTACTTC
d_call: TRBD1; v_call: TRBV4-3; j_call: TRBJ2-7; clone_size: -; cdr3_aa: CASSQVPGQGSFVNEQYF; cdr3_nt: TGCGCCAGCAGCCAAGTCCCGGGACAGGGAAGCTTCGTCAACGAGCAGTACTTC
d_call: -; v_call: TRBV4-3; j_call: TRBJ1-2; clone_size: -; cdr3_aa: CASSHNRRATF; cdr3_nt: TGCGCCAGCAGCCATAACCGTAGGGCAACCTTC
d_call: -; v_call: TRBV7-2; j_call: TRBJ2-3; clone_size: -; cdr3_aa: CASSLRMNTQYF; cdr3_nt: TGTGCCAGCAGCTTAAGGATGAATACGCAGTATTTT
d_call: -; v_call: TRBV7-6; j_call: TRBJ2-7; clone_size: -; cdr3_aa: CASSLEAGVSYEQYF; cdr3_nt: TGTGCCAGCAGCTTAGAGGCAGGTGTGTCTTACGAGCAGTACTTC
d_call: -; v_call: TRBV7-2; j_call: TRBJ1-6; clone_size: -; cdr3_aa: CASSSQQGISYNSPLHF; cdr3_nt: TGTGCCAGCAGCTCTCAACAGGGAATATCCTATAATTCACCCCTCCACTTT
d_call: -; v_call: TRBV15; j_call: TRBJ1-6; clone_size: once; cdr3_aa: CATLDSYNSPLHF; cdr3_nt: TGTGCCACCCTCGACAGTTATAATTCACCCCTCCACTTT
d_call: -; v_call: TRBV5-1; j_call: TRBJ1-2; clone_size: -; cdr3_aa: CASRGRLNYGYTF; cdr3_nt: TGCGCCAGCAGGGGTAGACTTAACTATGGCTACACCTTC
d_call: -; v_call: TRBV9; j_call: TRBJ1-1; clone_size: -; cdr3_aa: CASSVGGDRISEAFF; cdr3_nt: TGTGCCAGCAGCGTAGGGGGGGATCGGATATCAGAAGCTTTCTTT
d_call: -; v_call: TRBV13; j_call: TRBJ1-1; clone_size: -; cdr3_aa: CASSPPRNTEAFF; cdr3_nt: TGTGCCAGCAGCCCTCCGAGGAACACTGAAGCTTTCTTT
d_call: -; v_call: TRBV9; j_call: TRBJ1-2; clone_size: -; cdr3_aa: CASSASLADRTEGYTF; cdr3_nt: TGTGCCAGCAGCGCCTCCCTAGCCGACAGGACGGAGGGCTACACCTTC
d_call: TRBD2; v_call: TRBV25-1; j_call: TRBJ2-3; clone_size: -; cdr3_aa: CASSESIAGEGDTQYF; cdr3_nt: TGTGCCAGCAGTGAATCGATAGCGGGGGAGGGGGATACGCAGTATTTT
d_call: TRBD2; v_call: TRBV10-3; j_call: TRBJ2-3; clone_size: -; cdr3_aa: CAISVEGSGADTQYF; cdr3_nt: TGTGCCATCAGTGTAGAGGGGAGCGGGGCAGATACGCAGTATTTT